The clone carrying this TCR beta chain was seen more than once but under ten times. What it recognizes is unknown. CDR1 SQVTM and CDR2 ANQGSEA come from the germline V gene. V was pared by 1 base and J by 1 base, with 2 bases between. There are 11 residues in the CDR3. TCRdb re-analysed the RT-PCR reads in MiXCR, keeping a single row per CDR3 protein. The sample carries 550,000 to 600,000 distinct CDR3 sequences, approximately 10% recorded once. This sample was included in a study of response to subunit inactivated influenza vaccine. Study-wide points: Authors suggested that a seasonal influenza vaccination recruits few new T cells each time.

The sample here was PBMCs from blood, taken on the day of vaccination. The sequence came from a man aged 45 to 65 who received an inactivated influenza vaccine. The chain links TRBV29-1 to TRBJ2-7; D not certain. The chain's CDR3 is CSVEGSYEQYF. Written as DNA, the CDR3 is TGCAGCGTTGAAGGTTCCTACGAGCAGTACTTC.